Shown below are 26 T cell receptor beta chains from a single sample sequenced in a study of blood T cell repertoires in COVID-19 (dated by TCRdb to the early 2020s). The method was the immunoSEQ multiplex PCR assay. In TCRdb, the immuneACCESS table is reduced to in-frame sequences with V and J assigned. These tables do not hold every clone; where another copy was compared, an unresolved V gene accounts for under half, and the others remain unexplained. The sample table holds about 140,000 clones, of which less than 90% were seen once. Jointly, the top ten make up roughly 2.5% of the sample. The sample comprised peripheral blood. All receptors come from a human donor with COVID-19, enrolled during active disease. The donor label of this sample is uncertain.

This chain links TRBV18 with TRBJ1-1, with D uncertain. V lost 0 bases to trimming and J lost 4 bases, with 6 bases between them. The CDR3 has 13 residues. Germline V CDR1 and CDR2: KGHSH, LQKENI. DNA for the CDR3: TGTGCCAGCTCACCACCCCCCCGCACTGAAGCTTTCTTT. Protein: CASSPPPRTEAFF. The entire variable domain, with the rest obtained from reference TRBV18 and TRBJ1-1, is as follows: NAGVMQNPRHLVRRRGQEARLRCSPMKGHSHVYWYRQLPEEGLKFMVYLQKENIIDESGMPKERFSAEFPKEGPSILRIQQVVRGDSAAYFCASSPPPRTEAFFGQGTRLTVV.

This rearrangement joins TRBV2 to TRBJ2-1, with 7 bases identical to TRBD1. The CDR3 runs 13 residues. V lost 5 bases, J lost 7 bases, and 5 bases stayed unmatched. Germline V gene sequence: CDR1 SNHLY, CDR2 FYNNEI. The CDR3 here is CASSPTGENEQFF. In DNA, the CDR3 is TGTGCCAGCAGTCCTACAGGGGAGAATGAGCAGTTCTTC.

The CDR3 here is CASSLSTGGTDTQYF. The CDR3 DNA reads TGTGCCAGCAGCCTTTCGACAGGGGGCACAGATACGCAGTATTTT. The chain uses TRBV6-5 and TRBJ2-3, with 8 bases aligning to TRBD1. The germline V gene has CDR1 MNHEY and CDR2 SVGAGI. The CDR3 consists of 15 residues. V was pared by 6 bases and J by 1 base, with 6 bases of the junction left unmatched.

The genes are TRBV5-4 and TRBJ2-7; possibly TRBD2 for D (6 bases). The CDR3 loop spans 13 amino acids. The germline V gene has CDR1 SGHNT and CDR2 YYREEE (reference sequence). The germline V and J ends were trimmed by 4 bases and 4 bases, with 12 bases remaining between them. DNA of the CDR3: TGTGCCAGCAGCATTGGAGGGGCGTACGAGCAGTACTTC. It encodes CASSIGGAYEQYF.

This clone appeared a single time. This chain uses TRBV19 with TRBJ2-5; TRBD1 aligns across 9 bases. The CDR3 covers 14 residues. J gave up 3 bases and V 3 bases, and 2 bases lay outside the gene matches. Germline lookup yields CDR1 LNHDA and CDR2 SQIVND (reference sequence). The CDR3 reads CASSIRTGEETQYF. The CDR3 nucleotides are TGTGCCAGTAGTATTAGGACAGGGGAAGAGACCCAGTACTTC.

The chain recombines TRBV9 with TRBJ1-2; maybe TRBD1 (6 bases). Germline V gene data show CDR1 as SGDLS and CDR2 as YYNGEE. The CDR3 contains 14 residues. Trimming shortened V by 3 bases and J by 3 bases, and 12 bases separated the two germline ends. The CDR3 nucleotides are TGTGCCAGCAGCGGAGGGGGAGACTACTATGGCTACACCTTC. Translating it yields CASSGGGDYYGYTF.

V usage is TRBV18 and J usage is TRBJ1-3; D might be TRBD1 (6 bases). CDR1 KGHSH and CDR2 LQKENI come from the germline V gene. The CDR3 extends over 16 amino acids. Trimming took 3 bases from V and 0 from J, leaving 12 bases between them. The CDR3 reads CASSPGQLDSGNTIYF. In DNA form, the CDR3 reads TGTGCCAGCTCACCCGGACAGCTAGACTCTGGAAACACCATATATTTT.

This clone was counted a single time. In DNA, the CDR3 is TGTGCCAGCAGACAGGGACGGGGTGGCTACACCTTC. Amino acids: CASRQGRGGYTF. The chain combines TRBV12-3 or TRBV12-4 with TRBJ1-2; perhaps TRBD1 as D (6 bases). V was cut by 6 bases and J by 7 bases, with 12 bases left in between. The CDR3 sequence is 12 residues long.

This chain connects TRBV2 to TRBJ2-5, with D possibly being TRBD2 (7 bases). The CDR3 extends over 16 amino acids. Trimming left V 1 base short and J 2 bases short, with 14 bases between. The germline V gene encodes CDR1 SNHLY and CDR2 FYNNEI. The CDR3 sequence is CASSEEGRGGQETQYF. The CDR3 region has the DNA TGTGCCAGCAGTGAAGAGGGCAGGGGAGGGCAAGAGACCCAGTACTTC.

The chain carries TRBV11-2 and TRBJ2-7, with a tentative D call TRBD1 (6 bases). With 1 base removed from V and 6 bases from J, the gap between germline ends came to 13 bases. Germline V gene sequence: CDR1 SGHAT, CDR2 FQNNGV. This CDR3 contains 14 residues. CDR3 amino acids: CASSLGPHRAEQYF. CDR3 in DNA: TGTGCCAGCAGCTTAGGACCCCACAGGGCCGAGCAGTACTTC.

The chain carries TRBV4-2 and TRBJ1-4; D remains ambiguous. CDR3 size: 15 residues. CDR1 LGHNA and CDR2 YNFKEQ come from the germline V gene. V was cut by 0 bases and J by 2 bases, with 7 bases left in between. The CDR3 DNA sequence: TGTGCCAGCAGCCAAGATCACCAGACTAATGAAAAACTGTTTTTT. As protein: CASSQDHQTNEKLFF.

The V and J genes are TRBV3-1 (or the pseudogene TRBV3-2) and TRBJ1-4; 9 bases are a match to TRBD1. The CDR3 is 13 residues long. With 4 bases clipped from V and 17 bases from J, the junction kept 11 bases outside the gene matches. The V gene's germline CDR1 is LGHDT and CDR2 YNNKEL (reference sequence). The CDR3 region is CASSRGRDREVFF. In nucleotides, the CDR3 is TGTGCCAGCAGCCGAGGACGGGACAGGGAAGTATTTTTT.

On this clone: Other DNA sequences in the sample encode the same CDR3. This chain links TRBV6-5 with TRBJ2-5; D call uncertain. Germline V gene data show CDR1 as MNHEY and CDR2 as SVGAGI. V was cut by 0 bases and J by 4 bases, with 3 bases left in between. This CDR3 is built from 12 residues. CDR3 bases: TGTGCCAGCAGTTACTCGAGAGAGACCCAGTACTTC. The encoded protein is CASSYSRETQYF.

This chain joins TRBV6-1 and TRBJ2-2; D is possibly TRBD2 (6 bases). V lost 4 bases, J lost 2 bases, and 14 bases lay in between. CDR1 MNHNS and CDR2 SASEGT come from the germline V gene. The CDR3 runs to 16 residues. The DNA for the CDR3 is TGTGCCAGCAGTGCGGGGGTAGCGGACAACACCGGGGAGCTGTTTTTT. Encoded protein: CASSAGVADNTGELFF.

The chain uses TRBV28 and TRBJ2-7, with D tentatively TRBD2 (6 bases). Germline-derived CDR1 and CDR2 are MDHEN and SYDVKM. This CDR3 comprises 15 residues. V dropped 9 bases and J dropped 2 bases, with 20 bases sitting between them. The CDR3 reads CASKDLGGVTYEQYF. The CDR3 bases are TGTGCCAGTAAGGATTTAGGAGGGGTAACCTACGAGCAGTACTTC. The full variable domain, completed using reference TRBV28 and TRBJ2-7, is DVKVTQSSRYLVKRTGEKVFLECVQDMDHENMFWYRQDPGLGLRLIYFSYDVKMKEKGDIPEGYSVSREKKERFSLILESASTNQTSMYLCASKDLGGVTYEQYFGPGTRLTVT.

The gene calls are TRBV20-1 and TRBJ1-2, with D hard to call. This CDR3 contains 11 residues. Germline V lookup: CDR1 DFQATT, CDR2 SNEGSKA (reference sequence). Trimming took 5 bases from V and 5 from J, leaving 9 bases between them. This CDR3 is CSAEGGYGYTF. The CDR3 DNA sequence: TGCAGTGCTGAGGGCGGATATGGCTACACCTTC.

The chain combines TRBV9 with TRBJ1-1; TRBD1 agrees at 7 bases. V lost 0 bases and J lost 8; bases outside the gene matches: 7. The germline CDR1 and CDR2 sequences are SGDLS and YYNGEE. This CDR3 comprises 14 residues. The CDR3 DNA is TGTGCCAGCAGCGTAGCATACAGGGGAGGCGAAGCTTTCTTT. Its translation is CASSVAYRGGEAFF.

This chain joins TRBV7-3 and TRBJ2-1; 8 nucleotides align to TRBD2. The germline V gene has CDR1 SGHTA and CDR2 FQGTGA. CDR3 length: 13 amino acids. J lost 8 bases, V lost 2 bases, and 2 bases had no gene match. CDR3 in DNA: TGTGCCAGCAGCTTAGCGGGGGGCCATGAGCAGTTCTTC. Protein: CASSLAGGHEQFF.

The J gene is TRBJ2-7, the V gene TRBV15, with D perhaps matching TRBD2 (6 bases). CDR1 and CDR2 from the germline V gene are LNHNV and YYDKDF (reference sequence). Between the trimmed V and J ends, which lost 2 bases and 3 bases, there was a span of 14 bases. The CDR3 length is 15 residues. The CDR3 region has the DNA TGTGCCACCAGCAGATGGGACTCGTCTGGCTACGAGCAGTACTTC. It yields the protein CATSRWDSSGYEQYF.

This chain links TRBV4-1 with TRBJ2-2, with D uncertain. The CDR3 runs to 14 residues. Trimming cost V 0 bases and J 3 bases, with 5 bases left between them. Germline V gene data show CDR1 as MGHRA and CDR2 as YSYEKL. The CDR3 DNA follows: TGCGCCAGCAGCCAAGATCAGGACACCGGGGAGCTGTTTTTT. Protein: CASSQDQDTGELFF.

The CDR3 coding sequence is TGTGCCAGCAGGCTATCTAGCGGGGGGGCCGGTGAGCAGTTCTTC. Amino acids: CASRLSSGGAGEQFF. The chain links TRBV27 to TRBJ2-1, with TRBD2 matching over 12 bases. V trimming: 6 bases; J trimming: 9 bases; junction bases outside the gene matches: 9. Germline assignment: CDR1 MNHEY and CDR2 SMNVEV (reference sequence). The CDR3 is 15 amino acids.

This chain uses TRBV10-3 with TRBJ1-1; D is ambiguous. The CDR3 spans 18 residues. The V and J ends lost 3 bases and 0 bases respectively, with 20 bases between them. Germline V gene lookup returns CDR1 ENHRY and CDR2 SYGVKD. CDR3 sequence (DNA): TGTGCCATCAGTGAAAACCCAATTGGGGAGGCCGTGAACACTGAAGCTTTCTTT. Protein: CAISENPIGEAVNTEAFF.

The chain combines TRBV18 with TRBJ1-4; the D gene is possibly TRBD1 (5 bases). The germline V gene encodes CDR1 KGHSH and CDR2 LQKENI. The CDR3 runs 15 residues. V shed 0 bases and J shed 8 bases, with 13 bases lying between them. The DNA for the CDR3 is TGTGCCAGCTCACCACCCGGGCAGGGAGGCGAAAAACTGTTTTTT. This translates into CASSPPGQGGEKLFF. Full variable domain (rest looked up from reference TRBV18 and TRBJ1-4): NAGVMQNPRHLVRRRGQEARLRCSPMKGHSHVYWYRQLPEEGLKFMVYLQKENIIDESGMPKERFSAEFPKEGPSILRIQQVVRGDSAAYFCASSPPGQGGEKLFFGSGTQLSVL.

The rearrangement joins TRBV24-1 to TRBJ1-1; a weak D match, TRBD1 (5 bases). The germline V gene has CDR1 KGHDR and CDR2 SFDVKD. V was clipped by 3 bases and J by 7 bases, with 11 bases between them. CDR3 length: 13 residues. CDR3 sequence (DNA): TGTGCCACCAGTGATACGGACACCCATGAAGCTTTCTTT. Translating it yields CATSDTDTHEAFF.

V is TRBV11-2 and J is TRBJ2-3, with 7 bases identical to TRBD1. Germline V gene sequence: CDR1 SGHAT, CDR2 FQNNGV. The CDR3 length is 17 residues. The V gene end was trimmed by 4 bases and the J gene end by 2 bases; junction bases not matched to a gene: 12. The CDR3 DNA follows: TGTGCCAGCAGCTCCGGCGCAGGGGGACCGACCACAGATACGCAGTATTTT. Its translation: CASSSGAGGPTTDTQYF.

The chain employs TRBV7-9 and TRBJ1-1; the D is unclear. Germline V lookup: CDR1 SEHNR, CDR2 FQNEAQ (reference sequence). V was shortened by 5 bases and J by 6 bases, with 19 bases between the two germline ends. The CDR3 totals 15 residues. CDR3 protein: CASSKGSSLRAEAFF. The CDR3 DNA reads TGTGCCAGCAGCAAAGGCAGTAGTCTGAGGGCTGAAGCTTTCTTT.